This T cell receptor (beta chain) appears in the sequencing data of a study of T cells in narcolepsy. Overall study: Patients with NT1 or NT2 and healthy control donors were enrolled.

The assay was immunoSEQ multiplex PCR, and TCRdb's table has in-frame clones only and misses some. In the table there are 25,000 to 35,000 clones, approximately 80% of which are singletons. Losses at the gene ends were 4 bases for V and 5 bases for J; bases not matched to a gene: 10. In germline, CDR1 is SGHNT, CDR2 YYREEE (reference sequence). The CDR3 totals 15 residues. Study-level points and caveats: In some patient and control memory CD4+ samples, autoreactive clones were absent. Healthy controls reportedly lacked the autoreactive clonotypes serially found in patients' blood. Same-patient CSF and blood CD4+ T cell clonotypes included HCRT-specific and TRIB2-specific autoreactive ones.

Concerning this clone: Its antigen is not identified.

The receptor comes from a human donor with narcolepsy. The sequencing input was CD45RA- memory CD4+ T cells from PBMCs. The rearrangement uses TRBV5-4 and TRBJ1-2, with TRBD1 identical over 8 bases. For the CDR3, the DNA is TGTGCCAGCAGCCTGGACGGACAGGGCAAGTATGGCTACACCTTC. Translating it yields CASSLDGQGKYGYTF.